This T cell receptor (beta chain) derives from a study of cytotoxic CD8 clonotypes in ibrutinib-treated CLL. General observations from the study: Baseline clonality, higher than in age-matched healthy donors, tracked circulating CD8+ T-cell counts.

With regard to this clone: Its antigen is not known.

Germline V gene data show CDR1 as SGHRS and CDR2 as YFSETQ. This CDR3 has 15 residues. The V segment lost 4 bases and the J segment 8 bases; nucleotides outside the gene matches: 14. With sequencing, the targeted depth ranged from 1 in 200,000 to 1 in 1 million T cells. Assay: immunoSEQ multiplex PCR; the TCRdb copy retains only in-frame clones and omits some. In the table there are 150,000 or so clones, more than 70% of which are singletons. V and J are TRBV5-1 and TRBJ2-7; 8 bases agree with TRBD2. The sample in question was PBMCs, obtained after 36 months of ibrutinib treatment. This TCR was recovered from a human donor with chronic lymphocytic leukemia. The DNA of the CDR3 is TGCGCCAGCAGCAGAGAAGTAGCGGGATTTGATCAGCAGTACTTC. This encodes CASSREVAGFDQQYF.